The rows below give T cell receptor beta chains drawn from one sample of a study of cytomegalovirus exposure and HLA in healthy donors. The repertoire was sequenced with immunoSEQ multiplex PCR; TCRdb's copy has only in-frame clones and lacks some. Here the sample spans 90,000 to 130,000 clones, roughly 95% being singletons. Sample: PBMCs. These receptors came from a woman between 18 and 29 years old in good health and CMV-seronegative. Both conserved end residues are part of each CDR3. D genes are given only for firm matches. Rows may omit the clone size; those that give it use once, few, many or a size class.

J: TRBJ2-7; size: -; length: 14; V: TRBV4-3; D: -; CDR3: CASSQDGRAHEQYF; DNA: TGCGCCAGCAGCCAAGATGGCAGGGCGCACGAGCAGTACTTC
J: TRBJ2-2; size: -; length: 19; V: TRBV4-2; D: -; CDR3: CASSQEVAGSHFDTGELFF; DNA: TGTGCCAGCAGCCAAGAAGTTGCGGGGTCGCATTTTGACACCGGGGAGCTGTTTTTT
J: TRBJ2-7; size: -; length: 10; V: TRBV6-1; D: -; CDR3: CASSAYEQYF; DNA: TGTGCCAGCAGTGCATACGAGCAGTACTTC
J: TRBJ2-2; size: -; length: 15; V: TRBV5-4; D: TRBD2; CDR3: CASSSPGLVSGELFF; DNA: TGTGCCAGCAGCTCTCCGGGACTAGTATCCGGGGAGCTGTTTTTT
J: TRBJ1-2; size: -; length: 13; V: TRBV27; D: TRBD1; CDR3: CASSKDRHYGYTF; DNA: TGTGCCAGCAGCAAGGACAGGCACTATGGCTACACCTTC
J: TRBJ2-2; size: -; length: 17; V: TRBV9; D: TRBD2; CDR3: CASSAGVAGTNTGELFF; DNA: TGTGCCAGCAGCGCGGGGGTAGCGGGGACCAACACCGGGGAGCTGTTTTTT
J: TRBJ1-2; size: -; length: 14; V: TRBV28; D: -; CDR3: CASSETRNYYGYTF; DNA: TGTGCCAGCAGTGAGACAAGGAACTACTATGGCTACACCTTC
J: TRBJ1-4; size: -; length: 15; V: TRBV6-4; D: TRBD1; CDR3: CASASPGQINEKLFF; DNA: TGTGCCAGCGCTTCCCCGGGACAGATTAATGAAAAACTGTTTTTT
J: TRBJ2-1; size: -; length: 15; V: TRBV10-2; D: TRBD1; CDR3: CASSESRQGAREQFF; DNA: TGCGCCAGCAGTGAGTCGAGACAGGGAGCACGTGAGCAGTTCTTC
J: TRBJ1-2; size: -; length: 14; V: TRBV4-2; D: TRBD1; CDR3: CASSPGQGTYGYTF; DNA: TGTGCCAGCAGCCCGGGACAGGGCACTTATGGCTACACCTTC
J: TRBJ2-7; size: -; length: 15; V: TRBV6-5; D: TRBD2; CDR3: CASSYRSSGPYEQCF; DNA: TGTGCCAGCAGTTACCGGTCTAGCGGACCCTACGAGCAGTGCTTC
J: TRBJ2-5; size: -; length: 15; V: TRBV7-3; D: TRBD2; CDR3: CASSFSGGVQETQYF; DNA: TGTGCCAGCAGCTTTAGCGGGGGGGTCCAAGAGACCCAGTACTTC
J: TRBJ1-2; size: once; length: 13; V: TRBV7-2; D: -; CDR3: CASSLEAGYGYTF; DNA: TGTGCCAGCAGCTTAGAGGCAGGTTATGGCTACACCTTC
J: TRBJ2-3; size: -; length: 15; V: TRBV5-1; D: TRBD2; CDR3: CASSSTSGGADTQYF; DNA: TGCGCCAGCAGCTCGACTAGCGGGGGGGCAGATACGCAGTATTTT
J: TRBJ1-5; size: once; length: 17; V: TRBV28; D: -; CDR3: CASSLYSPRQGNQPQHF; DNA: TGTGCCAGCAGTTTATACTCTCCCAGGCAGGGCAATCAGCCCCAGCATTTT
J: TRBJ1-2; size: -; length: 13; V: TRBV19; D: -; CDR3: CASGFVQGNGYTF; DNA: TGTGCCAGTGGTTTCGTCCAGGGCAATGGCTACACCTTC
J: TRBJ2-1; size: -; length: 18; V: TRBV7-2; D: -; CDR3: CASSFTPPTEWGVDEQFF; DNA: TGTGCCAGCAGCTTTACCCCCCCGACTGAGTGGGGGGTCGATGAGCAGTTCTTC
J: TRBJ2-3; size: -; length: 13; V: TRBV2; D: -; CDR3: CASSEYQLDTQYF; DNA: TGTGCCAGCAGTGAATATCAGTTGGATACGCAGTATTTT
J: TRBJ1-6; size: -; length: 16; V: TRBV28; D: TRBD1; CDR3: CASRHSGTAYNSPLHF; DNA: TGTGCCAGCAGACACTCCGGGACAGCCTATAATTCACCCCTCCACTTT
J: TRBJ1-2; size: -; length: 12; V: TRBV11-2; D: -; CDR3: CASTQAGYGYTF; DNA: TGTGCCAGCACCCAAGCAGGCTATGGCTACACCTTC
J: TRBJ1-1; size: -; length: 16; V: TRBV6-5; D: TRBD1; CDR3: CASSYSWTGLNTEAFF; DNA: TGTGCCAGCAGTTACTCATGGACAGGGTTGAACACTGAAGCTTTCTTT
J: TRBJ2-3; size: -; length: 16; V: TRBV27; D: TRBD2; CDR3: CASSFDRSGATDTQYF; DNA: TGTGCCAGCAGTTTCGATAGAAGCGGGGCCACAGATACGCAGTATTTT
J: TRBJ2-5; size: -; length: 17; V: TRBV7-2; D: TRBD1; CDR3: CASSLGMNRGRGETQYF; DNA: TGTGCCAGCAGCTTAGGCATGAACAGGGGGCGCGGGGAGACCCAGTACTTC
J: TRBJ2-7; size: -; length: 14; V: TRBV6-1; D: -; CDR3: CASSPPIPPYEQYF; DNA: TGTGCCAGCAGTCCCCCCATTCCCCCATACGAGCAGTACTTC
J: TRBJ1-3; size: -; length: 15; V: TRBV25-1; D: -; CDR3: CASSELLEAGNTIYF; DNA: TGTGCCAGCAGTGAACTTCTAGAAGCTGGAAACACCATATATTTT
J: TRBJ1-3; size: -; length: 17; V: TRBV7-2; D: -; CDR3: CASSLGGGGQAGNTIYF; DNA: TGTGCCAGCAGCTTAGGGGGGGGAGGGCAGGCCGGAAACACCATATATTTT
J: TRBJ1-4; size: -; length: 17; V: TRBV5-1; D: -; CDR3: CASSVSPAGTTNEKLFF; DNA: TGCGCCAGCAGCGTATCACCCGCAGGGACAACTAATGAAAAACTGTTTTTT
J: TRBJ2-1; size: -; length: 17; V: TRBV14; D: -; CDR3: CASSQDRARGRYNEQFF; DNA: TGTGCCAGCAGCCAAGACAGGGCGCGGGGCCGGTACAATGAGCAGTTCTTC
J: TRBJ2-6; size: -; length: 15; V: TRBV27; D: -; CDR3: CASSLLSSGANVLTF; DNA: TGTGCCAGCAGTTTACTAAGTTCTGGGGCCAACGTCCTGACTTTC